This T cell receptor (beta chain) was sequenced for a study of blood T cell repertoires in COVID-19. Whole-study context: COVID-19 samples collected from the United States, Italy and Spain covered acute and convalescent phases. PBMCs, B-cell-depleted T cells, or T cells were the source of the cDNA or gDNA that made up the material.

Germline V gene lookup returns CDR1 SGHRS and CDR2 YFSETQ. CDR3 size: 14 residues. V dropped 6 bases and J dropped 5; count of bases not matched to a gene: 10. In the original analysis: Reference gene primer amplification in the assay estimated nucleated cell counts. Sequenced by immunoSEQ multiplex PCR; TCRdb stores in-frame clones only, minus some. The DNA gave D and trimming, while V, J and clone size come from that table. The top ten clones hold approximately 3% of a sample with roughly 140,000 clones, 80% to 90% of them seen once. Sequenced input: peripheral blood. The clonotype comes from an older woman with active COVID-19. The chain recombines TRBV5-1 with TRBJ2-5; 7 bases fit TRBD2. The chain's CDR3 is CASNEGTTYETQYF. Written as DNA, the CDR3 is TGCGCCAGCAACGAAGGGACTACGTACGAGACCCAGTACTTC.